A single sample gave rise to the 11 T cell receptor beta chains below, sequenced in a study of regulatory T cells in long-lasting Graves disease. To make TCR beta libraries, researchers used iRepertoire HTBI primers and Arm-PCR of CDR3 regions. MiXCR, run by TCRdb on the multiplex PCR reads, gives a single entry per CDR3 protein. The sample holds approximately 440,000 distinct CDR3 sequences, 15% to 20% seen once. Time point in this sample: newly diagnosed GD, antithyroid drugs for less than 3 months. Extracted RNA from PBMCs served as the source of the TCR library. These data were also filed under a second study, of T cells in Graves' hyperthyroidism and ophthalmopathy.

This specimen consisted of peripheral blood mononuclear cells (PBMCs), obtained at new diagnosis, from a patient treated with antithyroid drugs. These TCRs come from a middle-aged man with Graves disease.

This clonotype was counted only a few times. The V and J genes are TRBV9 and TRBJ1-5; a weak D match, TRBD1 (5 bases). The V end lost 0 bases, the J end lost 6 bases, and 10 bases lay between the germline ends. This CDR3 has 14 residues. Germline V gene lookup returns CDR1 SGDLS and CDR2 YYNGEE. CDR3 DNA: TGTGCCAGCAGCGTAGACTGGGGCGTTCAGCCCCAGCATTTT. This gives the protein CASSVDWGVQPQHF. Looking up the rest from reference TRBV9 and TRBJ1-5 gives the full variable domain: DSGVTQTPKHLITATGQRVTLRCSPRSGDLSVYWYQQSLDQGLQFLIQYYNGEERAKGNILERFSAQQFPDLHSELNLSSLELGDSALYFCASSVDWGVQPQHFGDGTRLSIL.

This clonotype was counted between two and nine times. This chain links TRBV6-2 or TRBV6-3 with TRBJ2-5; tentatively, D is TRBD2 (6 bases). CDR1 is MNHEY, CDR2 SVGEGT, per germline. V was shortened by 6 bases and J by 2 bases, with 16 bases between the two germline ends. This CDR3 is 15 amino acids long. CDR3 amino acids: CASSRGRDSQETQYF. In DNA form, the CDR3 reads TGTGCCAGCAGCCGCGGCCGGGACTCACAAGAGACCCAGTACTTC.

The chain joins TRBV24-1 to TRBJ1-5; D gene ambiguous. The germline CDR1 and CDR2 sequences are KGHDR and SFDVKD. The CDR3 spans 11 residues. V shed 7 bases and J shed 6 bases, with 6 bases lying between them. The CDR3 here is CATRVFQPQHF. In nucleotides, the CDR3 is TGTGCCACCAGGGTGTTTCAGCCCCAGCATTTT.

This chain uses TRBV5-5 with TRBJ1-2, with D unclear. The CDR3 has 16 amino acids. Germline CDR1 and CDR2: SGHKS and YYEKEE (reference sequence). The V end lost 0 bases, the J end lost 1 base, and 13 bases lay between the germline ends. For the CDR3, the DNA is TGTGCCAGCAGCTTGGGACGGAGGGCGGTTAACTATGGCTACACCTTC. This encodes CASSLGRRAVNYGYTF.

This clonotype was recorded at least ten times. The CDR3 DNA follows: TGTGCCACCAGCAGAGATCGGTCAGCGCTCGCAGATACGCAGTATTTT. It encodes CATSRDRSALADTQYF. The chain uses TRBV15 and TRBJ2-3, with D unclear. The CDR3 has 16 amino acids. The germline V and J ends were trimmed by 0 bases and 4 bases, with 14 bases remaining between them. Germline-derived CDR1 and CDR2 are LNHNV and YYDKDF (reference sequence). The full variable domain, its missing parts supplied by reference TRBV15 and TRBJ2-3, is DAMVIQNPRYQVTQFGKPVTLSCSQTLNHNVMYWYQQKSSQAPKLLFHYYDKDFNNEADTPDNFQSRRPNTSFCFLDIRSPGLGDTAMYLCATSRDRSALADTQYFGPGTRLTVL.

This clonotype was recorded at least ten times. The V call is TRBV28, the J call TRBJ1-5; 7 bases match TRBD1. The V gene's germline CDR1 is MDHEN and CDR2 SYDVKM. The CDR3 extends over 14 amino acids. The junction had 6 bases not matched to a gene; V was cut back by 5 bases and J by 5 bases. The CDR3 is CASSRDRVDQPQHF. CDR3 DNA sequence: TGTGCCAGCAGTCGCGACAGGGTCGATCAGCCCCAGCATTTT.

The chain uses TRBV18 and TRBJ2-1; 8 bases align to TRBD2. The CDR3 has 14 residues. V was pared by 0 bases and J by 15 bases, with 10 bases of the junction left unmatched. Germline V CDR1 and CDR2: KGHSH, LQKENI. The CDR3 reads CASSPPGTRIDRFF. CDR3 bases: TGTGCCAGCTCACCACCAGGGACTAGGATCGATCGGTTCTTC.

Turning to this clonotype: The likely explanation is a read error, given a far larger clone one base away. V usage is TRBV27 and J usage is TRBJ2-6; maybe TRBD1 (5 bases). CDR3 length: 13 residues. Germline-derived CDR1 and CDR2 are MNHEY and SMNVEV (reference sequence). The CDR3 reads CASSLAGANVLIF. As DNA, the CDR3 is TGTGCCAGCAGTTTAGCTGGGGCCAACGTCCTGATTTTC.

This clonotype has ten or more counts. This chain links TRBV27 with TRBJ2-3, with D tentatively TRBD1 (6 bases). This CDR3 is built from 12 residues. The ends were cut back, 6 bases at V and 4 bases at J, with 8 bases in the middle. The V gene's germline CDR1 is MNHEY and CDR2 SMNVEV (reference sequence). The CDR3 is CASRAGADTQYF. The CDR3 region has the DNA TGTGCCAGCAGAGCAGGGGCAGATACGCAGTATTTT.

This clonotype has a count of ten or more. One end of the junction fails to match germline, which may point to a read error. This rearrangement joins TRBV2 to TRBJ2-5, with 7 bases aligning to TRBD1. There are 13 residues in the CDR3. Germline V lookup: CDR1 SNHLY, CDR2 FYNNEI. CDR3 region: CASSRDSQEIQYF. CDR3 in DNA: TGTGCCAGCAGCAGGGACAGCCAAGAGATCCAGTACTTC.

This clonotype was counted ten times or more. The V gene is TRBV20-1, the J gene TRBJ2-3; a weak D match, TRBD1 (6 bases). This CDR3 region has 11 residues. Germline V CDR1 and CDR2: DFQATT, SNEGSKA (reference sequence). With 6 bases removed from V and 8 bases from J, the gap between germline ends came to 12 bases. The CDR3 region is CSAPTGTTQYF. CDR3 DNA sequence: TGCAGTGCCCCTACAGGGACTACGCAGTATTTT.